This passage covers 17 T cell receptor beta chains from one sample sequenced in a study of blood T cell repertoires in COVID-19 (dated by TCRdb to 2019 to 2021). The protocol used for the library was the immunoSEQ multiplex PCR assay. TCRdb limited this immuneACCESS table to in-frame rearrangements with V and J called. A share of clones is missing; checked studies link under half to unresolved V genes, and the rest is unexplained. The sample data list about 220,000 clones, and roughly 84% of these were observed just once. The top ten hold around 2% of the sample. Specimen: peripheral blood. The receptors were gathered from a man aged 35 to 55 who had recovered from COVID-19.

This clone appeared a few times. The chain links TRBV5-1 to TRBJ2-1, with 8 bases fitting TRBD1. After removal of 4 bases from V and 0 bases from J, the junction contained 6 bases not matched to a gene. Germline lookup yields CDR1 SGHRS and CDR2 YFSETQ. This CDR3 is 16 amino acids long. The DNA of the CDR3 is TGCGCCAGCAGCCCACGACAGGGGAGCTCCTACAATGAGCAGTTCTTC. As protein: CASSPRQGSSYNEQFF.

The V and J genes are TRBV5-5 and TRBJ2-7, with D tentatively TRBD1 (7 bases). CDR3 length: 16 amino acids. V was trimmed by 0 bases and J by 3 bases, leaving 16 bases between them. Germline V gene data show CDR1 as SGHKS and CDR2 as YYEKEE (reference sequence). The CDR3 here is CASSLGRAGQSYEQYF. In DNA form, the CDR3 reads TGTGCCAGCAGCTTGGGGCGTGCGGGACAGAGCTACGAGCAGTACTTC.

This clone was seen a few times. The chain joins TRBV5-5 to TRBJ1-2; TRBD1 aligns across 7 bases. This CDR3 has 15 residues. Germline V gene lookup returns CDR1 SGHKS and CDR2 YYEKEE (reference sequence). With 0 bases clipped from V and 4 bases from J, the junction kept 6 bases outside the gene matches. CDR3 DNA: TGTGCCAGCAGCTTGGCCGCTACAGGGGCCTATGGCTACACCTTC. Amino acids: CASSLAATGAYGYTF.

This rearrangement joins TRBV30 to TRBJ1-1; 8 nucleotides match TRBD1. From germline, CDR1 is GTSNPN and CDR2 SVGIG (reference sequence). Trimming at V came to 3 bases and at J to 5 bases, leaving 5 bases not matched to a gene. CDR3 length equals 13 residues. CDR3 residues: CAWRQQGVTEAFF. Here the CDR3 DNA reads TGTGCCTGGAGACAACAGGGGGTGACTGAAGCTTTCTTT.

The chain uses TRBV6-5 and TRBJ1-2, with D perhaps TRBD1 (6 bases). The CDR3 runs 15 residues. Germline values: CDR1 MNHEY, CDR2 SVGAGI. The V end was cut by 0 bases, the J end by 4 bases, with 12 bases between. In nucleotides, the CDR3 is TGTGCCAGCAGTTACTCCGCGGGGGGCAGCTATGGCTACACCTTC. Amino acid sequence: CASSYSAGGSYGYTF.

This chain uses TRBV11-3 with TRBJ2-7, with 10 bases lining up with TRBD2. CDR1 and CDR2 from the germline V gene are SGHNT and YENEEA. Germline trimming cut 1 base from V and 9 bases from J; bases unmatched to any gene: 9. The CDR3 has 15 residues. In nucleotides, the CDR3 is TGTGCCAGCAGCTTAGGGGCGGCTAGCGGGAGCGTGCAGTACTTC. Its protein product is CASSLGAASGSVQYF.

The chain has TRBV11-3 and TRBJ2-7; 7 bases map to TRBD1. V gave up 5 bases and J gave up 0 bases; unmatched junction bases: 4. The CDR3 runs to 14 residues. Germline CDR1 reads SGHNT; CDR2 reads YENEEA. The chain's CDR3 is CASSDRDSSYEQYF. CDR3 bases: TGTGCCAGCAGCGACCGGGACAGCTCCTACGAGCAGTACTTC.

The CDR3 loop reads CASKVGGGNNSPLHF. DNA for the CDR3: TGTGCCTCTAAGGTGGGTGGGGGGAATAATTCACCCCTCCACTTT. The chain recombines TRBV19 with TRBJ1-6; D perhaps matches TRBD1 (5 bases). V gave up 11 bases and J gave up 5 bases, with 19 bases separating them. CDR3 size: 15 residues. Per germline, CDR1 LNHDA and CDR2 SQIVND (reference sequence). Based on the CDR3 plus reference TRBV19 and TRBJ1-6, the full variable domain is DGGITQSPKYLFRKEGQNVTLSCEQNLNHDAMYWYRQDPGQGLRLIYYSQIVNDFQKGDIAEGYSVSREKKESFPLTVTSAQKNPTAFYLCASKVGGGNNSPLHFGNGTRLTVT.

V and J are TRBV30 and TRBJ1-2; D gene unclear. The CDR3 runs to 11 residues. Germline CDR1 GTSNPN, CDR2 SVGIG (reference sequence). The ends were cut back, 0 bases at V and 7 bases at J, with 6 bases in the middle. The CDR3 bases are TGTGCCTGGAGTGTACTAGGTGGCTACACCTTC. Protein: CAWSVLGGYTF.

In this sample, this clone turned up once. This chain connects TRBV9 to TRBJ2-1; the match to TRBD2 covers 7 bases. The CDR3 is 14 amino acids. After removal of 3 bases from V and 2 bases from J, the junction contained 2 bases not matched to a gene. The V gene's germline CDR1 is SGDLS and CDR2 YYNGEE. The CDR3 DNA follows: TGTGCCAGCAGCGCTAGCGGAGCCTACAATGAGCAGTTCTTC. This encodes CASSASGAYNEQFF. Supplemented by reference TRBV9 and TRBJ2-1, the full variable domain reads DSGVTQTPKHLITATGQRVTLRCSPRSGDLSVYWYQQSLDQGLQFLIQYYNGEERAKGNILERFSAQQFPDLHSELNLSSLELGDSALYFCASSASGAYNEQFFGPGTRLTVL.

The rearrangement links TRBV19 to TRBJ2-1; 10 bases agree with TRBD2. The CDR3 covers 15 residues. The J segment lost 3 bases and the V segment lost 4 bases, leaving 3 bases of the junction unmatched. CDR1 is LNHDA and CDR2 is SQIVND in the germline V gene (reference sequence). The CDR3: CASSTGTSDYNEQFF. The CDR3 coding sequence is TGTGCCAGTAGTACCGGGACTAGCGACTACAATGAGCAGTTCTTC.

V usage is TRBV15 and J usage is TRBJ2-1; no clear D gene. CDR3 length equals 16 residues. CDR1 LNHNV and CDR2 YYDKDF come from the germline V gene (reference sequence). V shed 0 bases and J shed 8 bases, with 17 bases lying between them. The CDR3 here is CATSRDPRQTLHEQFF. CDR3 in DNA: TGTGCCACCAGCAGAGATCCTCGGCAGACTCTCCATGAGCAGTTCTTC.

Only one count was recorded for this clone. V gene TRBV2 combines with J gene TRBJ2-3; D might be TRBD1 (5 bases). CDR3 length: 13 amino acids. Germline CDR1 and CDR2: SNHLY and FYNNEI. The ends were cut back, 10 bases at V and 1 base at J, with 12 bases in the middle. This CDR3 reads CATEDSGTDTQYF. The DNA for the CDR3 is TGTGCCACGGAAGACAGCGGCACAGATACGCAGTATTTT. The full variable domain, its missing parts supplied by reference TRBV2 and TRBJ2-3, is EPEVTQTPSHQVTQMGQEVILRCVPISNHLYFYWYRQILGQKVEFLVSFYNNEISEKSEIFDDQFSVERPDGSNFTLKIRSTKLEDSAMYFCATEDSGTDTQYFGPGTRLTVL.

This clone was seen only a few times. CDR3 residues: CASSSGHNNEQFF. The CDR3 nucleotides read TGTGCCAGCAGCTCGGGACATAACAATGAGCAGTTCTTC. The rearrangement links TRBV7-2 to TRBJ2-1; possibly TRBD1 for D (6 bases). The CDR3 loop spans 13 amino acids. Germline loops: CDR1 SGHTA, CDR2 FQGNSA. V was pared by 4 bases and J by 5 bases, with 9 bases between.

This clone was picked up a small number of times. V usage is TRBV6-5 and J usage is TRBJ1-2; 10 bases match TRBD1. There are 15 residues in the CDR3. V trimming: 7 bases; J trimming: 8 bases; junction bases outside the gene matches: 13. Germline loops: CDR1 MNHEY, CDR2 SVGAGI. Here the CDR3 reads CASIRVTGGAAGYTF. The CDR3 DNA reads TGTGCCAGCATTAGGGTGACAGGGGGCGCCGCCGGCTACACCTTC.

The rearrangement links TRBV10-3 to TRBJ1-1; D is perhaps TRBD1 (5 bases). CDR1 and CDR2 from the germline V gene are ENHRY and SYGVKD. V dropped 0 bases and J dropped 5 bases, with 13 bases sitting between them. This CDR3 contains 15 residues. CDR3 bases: TGTGCCATCAGTGAGTCTGCCGGCGGGGGGACTGAAGCTTTCTTT. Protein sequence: CAISESAGGGTEAFF.

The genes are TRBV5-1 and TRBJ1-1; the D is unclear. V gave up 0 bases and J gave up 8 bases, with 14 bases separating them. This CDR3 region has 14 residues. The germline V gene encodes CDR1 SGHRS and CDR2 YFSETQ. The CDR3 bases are TGCGCCAGCAGCTTGGGGGCAATGTGGCCCGAAGCTTTCTTT. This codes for CASSLGAMWPEAFF.